These T cell receptor beta chains were read from a single sample in a study of T cell responses to AZD1222 COVID-19 vaccine. Assay used: immunoSEQ multiplex PCR; TCRdb lists only in-frame clones, some missing. The table has 90,000 to 120,000 clones, roughly 89% seen once. Sample: peripheral blood, taken on day 0 of AZD1222 vaccination. Every receptor here comes from an adult in good health. Both conserved end residues are part of each CDR3. The D gene is left open where the match is weak. Clone size is shown for a subset of rows, as once, few, many or a class of expanded clone.

v_gene: TRBV27; d_gene: -; j_gene: TRBJ1-1; abundance: -; CDR3nt: TGTGCCAGCACCCCCCTGGGGCCGGCTGAAGCTTTCTTT; CDR3aa: CASTPLGPAEAFF
v_gene: TRBV4-2; d_gene: TRBD1; j_gene: TRBJ1-5; abundance: few; CDR3nt: TGTGCCAGCAGCCAAGATGGACAGGCCTTAGAGCCCCAGCATTTT; CDR3aa: CASSQDGQALEPQHF
v_gene: TRBV25-1; d_gene: -; j_gene: TRBJ2-5; abundance: -; CDR3nt: TGTGCCAGCAGTGAATCAGACAGATCGGCATGGGAGACCCAGTACTTC; CDR3aa: CASSESDRSAWETQYF
v_gene: TRBV19; d_gene: TRBD1; j_gene: TRBJ1-2; abundance: -; CDR3nt: TGTGCCAGTAAGACCGGGACAGGGGACTATGGCTACACCTTC; CDR3aa: CASKTGTGDYGYTF
v_gene: TRBV7-9; d_gene: -; j_gene: TRBJ2-2; abundance: -; CDR3nt: TGTGCCAGCAGCTTAGACTTGAAGGAGCTGTTTTTT; CDR3aa: CASSLDLKELFF
v_gene: TRBV6-5; d_gene: TRBD1; j_gene: TRBJ2-5; abundance: -; CDR3nt: TGTGCCAGCACCACAGGGGGCCGGGATACCCAGTACTTC; CDR3aa: CASTTGGRDTQYF
v_gene: TRBV5-1; d_gene: TRBD2; j_gene: TRBJ2-1; abundance: -; CDR3nt: TGCGCCAGCAGCTGGACTAGCGGGGGTTACAATGAGCAGTTCTTC; CDR3aa: CASSWTSGGYNEQFF
v_gene: TRBV3-1/TRBV3-2; d_gene: -; j_gene: TRBJ2-5; abundance: -; CDR3nt: TGTGCCAGCAGCCAAAGGCCCCCGAGTAGCTTTGAGCAAGAGACCCAGTACTTC; CDR3aa: CASSQRPPSSFEQETQYF
v_gene: TRBV7-3; d_gene: -; j_gene: TRBJ2-7; abundance: -; CDR3nt: TGTGCCAGCAGTCAGGGTCAAAGGGACGGAACCTACGAGCAGTACTTC; CDR3aa: CASSQGQRDGTYEQYF
v_gene: TRBV11-2; d_gene: -; j_gene: TRBJ1-4; abundance: -; CDR3nt: TGTGCCAGCAGCCCGACGGGGGTGAATGAAAAACTGTTTTTT; CDR3aa: CASSPTGVNEKLFF
v_gene: TRBV6-2/TRBV6-3; d_gene: -; j_gene: TRBJ2-7; abundance: -; CDR3nt: TGTGCCAGCAGTTCCTATCCGGGCCCTTCCGGCGAGCAGTACTTC; CDR3aa: CASSSYPGPSGEQYF
v_gene: TRBV30; d_gene: -; j_gene: TRBJ1-5; abundance: -; CDR3nt: TGTGCCTGGAGTAAAGATGACAATCAGCCCCAGCATTTT; CDR3aa: CAWSKDDNQPQHF
v_gene: TRBV11-2; d_gene: TRBD1; j_gene: TRBJ1-5; abundance: -; CDR3nt: TGTGCCAGCAGCGGTGACAGGGGCTCTCAGCCCCAGCATTTT; CDR3aa: CASSGDRGSQPQHF
v_gene: TRBV11-3; d_gene: -; j_gene: TRBJ2-1; abundance: few; CDR3nt: TGTGCCAGCAGCTTAGATCTAAGGGCTCAGGGCAATGAGCAGTTCTTC; CDR3aa: CASSLDLRAQGNEQFF
v_gene: TRBV11-2; d_gene: -; j_gene: TRBJ1-4; abundance: -; CDR3nt: TGTGCCAGCAGCGGCACGGGGGCTGGTGAAAAACTGTTTTTT; CDR3aa: CASSGTGAGEKLFF
v_gene: TRBV6-4; d_gene: TRBD2; j_gene: TRBJ2-1; abundance: -; CDR3nt: TGTGCCAGCAGTGACGGACTAGCGGGGGTGGATGAGCAGTTCTTC; CDR3aa: CASSDGLAGVDEQFF
v_gene: TRBV7-9; d_gene: TRBD1; j_gene: TRBJ2-7; abundance: medium-sized; CDR3nt: TGTGCCAGCAGCTTAGGGACAGGGGATGTCCACGAGCAGTACTTC; CDR3aa: CASSLGTGDVHEQYF
v_gene: TRBV18; d_gene: TRBD1; j_gene: TRBJ1-5; abundance: -; CDR3nt: TGTGCCAGCTCACCTAGCCCTACAGGGGGCGTTGGCAATCAGCCCCAGCATTTT; CDR3aa: CASSPSPTGGVGNQPQHF
v_gene: TRBV19; d_gene: -; j_gene: TRBJ2-1; abundance: -; CDR3nt: TGTGCCAGTAGTATATCAGCAATCAATGAGCAGTTCTTC; CDR3aa: CASSISAINEQFF
v_gene: TRBV6-5; d_gene: TRBD1; j_gene: TRBJ2-3; abundance: -; CDR3nt: TGTGCCAGCATCCCCCGGGACAGGGGCACAGATACGCAGTATTTT; CDR3aa: CASIPRDRGTDTQYF
v_gene: TRBV2; d_gene: -; j_gene: TRBJ2-1; abundance: -; CDR3nt: TGTGCCAGCGGTGGGGACTTACGCCTGGGTTTTGCCGAGCAGTTCTTC; CDR3aa: CASGGDLRLGFAEQFF
v_gene: TRBV11-3; d_gene: TRBD1; j_gene: TRBJ1-1; abundance: -; CDR3nt: TGTGCCAGCAGCCAAGGACAGGTGGGGGGCACTGAAGCTTTCTTT; CDR3aa: CASSQGQVGGTEAFF
v_gene: TRBV6-5; d_gene: -; j_gene: TRBJ1-2; abundance: few; CDR3nt: TGTGCCAGCAGCGGTATGAACTATGGCTACACCTTC; CDR3aa: CASSGMNYGYTF
v_gene: TRBV25-1; d_gene: TRBD1; j_gene: TRBJ2-7; abundance: -; CDR3nt: TGTGCCAGTGAGACTCGGACAGGAACCTCCTACGAGCAGTACTTC; CDR3aa: CASETRTGTSYEQYF
v_gene: TRBV5-4; d_gene: TRBD1; j_gene: TRBJ2-7; abundance: -; CDR3nt: TGTGCCAGCAGCATGCCGGGACAGAGGATACACGAGCAGTACTTC; CDR3aa: CASSMPGQRIHEQYF
v_gene: TRBV3-1/TRBV3-2; d_gene: -; j_gene: TRBJ2-7; abundance: -; CDR3nt: TGTGCCAGCTCCGGGTTAAGCTTGGGCGAGCAGTACTTC; CDR3aa: CASSGLSLGEQYF
v_gene: TRBV7-3; d_gene: -; j_gene: TRBJ2-3; abundance: -; CDR3nt: TGTGCCAGCAGCTTAATTGGGGGCGTAGGTACGCAGTATTTT; CDR3aa: CASSLIGGVGTQYF
v_gene: TRBV6-5; d_gene: TRBD2; j_gene: TRBJ2-7; abundance: -; CDR3nt: TGTGCCAGCAGTCCTGGGGAGGGAGCCTACGAGCAGTACTTC; CDR3aa: CASSPGEGAYEQYF
v_gene: TRBV6-5; d_gene: -; j_gene: TRBJ1-1; abundance: -; CDR3nt: TGTGCCAGCAGTCTCCGCCGGGGGAACACTGAAGCTTTCTTT; CDR3aa: CASSLRRGNTEAFF
v_gene: TRBV30; d_gene: -; j_gene: TRBJ1-5; abundance: -; CDR3nt: TGTGCCTGGACACCGGGTCTTCACCCCAATCAGCCCCAGCATTTT; CDR3aa: CAWTPGLHPNQPQHF
v_gene: TRBV9; d_gene: -; j_gene: TRBJ1-4; abundance: -; CDR3nt: TGTGCCAGCAGCTTCCATTGGGCTAATGAAAAACTGTTTTTT; CDR3aa: CASSFHWANEKLFF
v_gene: TRBV3-1/TRBV3-2; d_gene: TRBD1; j_gene: TRBJ1-2; abundance: -; CDR3nt: TGTGCCAGCAGCCAGGCCAATGGACAGGGCCGTGGCTACACCTTC; CDR3aa: CASSQANGQGRGYTF
v_gene: TRBV5-1; d_gene: TRBD2; j_gene: TRBJ2-3; abundance: -; CDR3nt: TGCGCCAGCAGCTTAACTGGGACTAGCGGAGGCACAGATACGCAGTATTTT; CDR3aa: CASSLTGTSGGTDTQYF
v_gene: TRBV24-1; d_gene: -; j_gene: TRBJ2-1; abundance: -; CDR3nt: TGTGCCACCAGTGATTTTCTCCCATATGGGCAGTTCTTC; CDR3aa: CATSDFLPYGQFF
v_gene: TRBV7-2; d_gene: -; j_gene: TRBJ1-2; abundance: -; CDR3nt: TGTGCCAGCAGCCCAGGACAGACGGGGACCTATGGCTACACCTTC; CDR3aa: CASSPGQTGTYGYTF
v_gene: TRBV4-1; d_gene: -; j_gene: TRBJ1-1; abundance: -; CDR3nt: TGCGCCAGCAGAAGCGGACGGGACACTGAAGCTTTCTTT; CDR3aa: CASRSGRDTEAFF
v_gene: TRBV2; d_gene: TRBD1; j_gene: TRBJ1-6; abundance: -; CDR3nt: TGTGCCAGCAGAGTAGGGACAGGGGGTAATTCACCCCTCCACTTT; CDR3aa: CASRVGTGGNSPLHF
v_gene: TRBV4-2; d_gene: TRBD1; j_gene: TRBJ1-1; abundance: -; CDR3nt: TGTGCCAGCAGCCTCCAGACAGGGGAGACTGAAGCTTTCTTT; CDR3aa: CASSLQTGETEAFF
v_gene: TRBV23-1; d_gene: -; j_gene: TRBJ2-2; abundance: once; CDR3nt: TGCGCCCCCCCGGTTGCCCCCGGGGAGCTGTTTTTT; CDR3aa: CAPPVAPGELFF
v_gene: TRBV4-1; d_gene: TRBD1; j_gene: TRBJ1-1; abundance: once; CDR3nt: TGCGCCAGCAGCCGATCCGGGACAGGGGAAGATGAAGCTTTCTTT; CDR3aa: CASSRSGTGEDEAFF